The 25 T cell receptor beta chains below were found in one sample sequenced in a study of blood T cell repertoires in COVID-19. Profiled with immunoSEQ multiplex PCR; TCRdb holds only in-frame clones, not every one. The table lists about 170,000 clones, more than 70% of them singletons. Material: peripheral blood. All receptors come from an older woman who had recovered from COVID-19.

The chain employs TRBV4-2 and TRBJ2-3, with 15 bases aligning to TRBD2. Germline values: CDR1 LGHNA, CDR2 YNFKEQ. The CDR3 is 18 residues long. J gave up 3 bases and V 4 bases, and 8 bases lay outside the gene matches. The DNA for the CDR3 is TGTGCCAGCAGCCGGGGACTAGCGGGAGGAGGTAGTACAGATACGCAGTATTTT. Amino acids: CASSRGLAGGGSTDTQYF.

This sequence joins TRBV6-6 and TRBJ1-1, with 9 bases lining up with TRBD1. The CDR3 has 16 residues. Germline lookup yields CDR1 MNHNY and CDR2 SVGAGI (reference sequence). Germline trimming cut 2 bases from V and 8 bases from J; bases unmatched to any gene: 12. The CDR3 spells CASSYPPGQGPSEAFF. The CDR3 DNA sequence: TGTGCCAGCAGTTACCCGCCGGGACAGGGTCCGTCCGAAGCTTTCTTT.

This sequence joins TRBV11-3 and TRBJ2-1; 9 bases map to TRBD2. Losses at the gene ends were 1 base for V and 3 bases for J; bases not matched to a gene: 1. This CDR3 contains 15 residues. Germline CDR1 SGHNT, CDR2 YENEEA. The CDR3 region has the DNA TGTGCCAGCAGCTTAGGACTAGCGGACTACAATGAGCAGTTCTTC. It translates to CASSLGLADYNEQFF.

V and J are TRBV18 and TRBJ2-5; 7 nucleotides agree with TRBD2. The germline CDR1 and CDR2 sequences are KGHSH and LQKENI. The CDR3 totals 14 residues. V lost 1 base and J lost 3; bases outside the gene matches: 2. CDR3 region: CASSPRGGKETQYF. CDR3 DNA: TGTGCCAGCTCACCACGGGGAGGGAAAGAGACCCAGTACTTC. The full variable domain, rest sourced from reference TRBV18 and TRBJ2-5, is NAGVMQNPRHLVRRRGQEARLRCSPMKGHSHVYWYRQLPEEGLKFMVYLQKENIIDESGMPKERFSAEFPKEGPSILRIQQVVRGDSAAYFCASSPRGGKETQYFGPGTRLLVL.

This chain uses TRBV2 with TRBJ2-5; D ambiguous. Germline CDR1 and CDR2: SNHLY and FYNNEI. The V and J ends lost 6 bases and 6 bases respectively, with 14 bases between them. This CDR3 spans 13 amino acids. The CDR3 DNA reads as TGTGCCAGCAGCCCAAAGCATAGAAAGACCCAGTACTTC. Translation gives CASSPKHRKTQYF.

The CDR3 protein is CASSQQTGLELFF. As DNA, the CDR3 is TGTGCCAGCAGCCAACAGACAGGGTTGGAACTGTTTTTT. The V and J genes are TRBV7-6 and TRBJ1-4, with 7 bases fitting TRBD1. The V gene's germline CDR1 is SGHVS and CDR2 FNYEAQ. CDR3 length equals 13 residues. Losses at the gene ends were 5 bases for V and 12 bases for J; bases not matched to a gene: 9.

The gene calls are TRBV20-1 and TRBJ2-7, with D possibly matching TRBD2 (5 bases). This CDR3 comprises 14 residues. Trimming took off 3 bases at V and 1 base at J, with 13 bases between the two ends. Germline CDR1 is DFQATT and CDR2 is SNEGSKA (reference sequence). Here the CDR3 reads CSASRGSSSYEQYF. The CDR3 DNA reads as TGCAGTGCTAGTCGCGGGTCCTCGTCCTACGAGCAGTACTTC.

The chain employs TRBV9 and TRBJ1-5; 8 nucleotides line up with TRBD1. CDR3 length: 14 residues. V shed 10 bases and J 2 bases; nucleotides not matched to a gene: 8. Germline V lookup: CDR1 SGDLS, CDR2 YYNGEE. The CDR3 region has the DNA TGTGCCCCCAGGGGGCAGGCGGGCAATCAGCCCCAGCATTTT. Amino acids: CAPRGQAGNQPQHF.

This rearrangement joins TRBV4-1 to TRBJ1-2, with D possibly TRBD1 on 6 matching bases. The CDR3 has 15 amino acids. V was trimmed by 0 bases and J by 7 bases, leaving 15 bases between them. Germline CDR1 is MGHRA and CDR2 is YSYEKL. CDR3 bases: TGCGCCAGCAGCCAAGATAGGGCAGGGGTAGGTGGCTACACCTTC. It yields the protein CASSQDRAGVGGYTF.

The chain has TRBV3-1 (or the pseudogene TRBV3-2) and TRBJ1-4; tentatively, D is TRBD1 (5 bases). V lost 4 bases and J 5 bases, leaving 17 bases between the germline ends. The CDR3 spans 16 residues. Germline V gene lookup returns CDR1 LGHDT and CDR2 YNNKEL (reference sequence). CDR3 loop: CASSRPQWGPNEKLFF. The CDR3 nucleotides read TGTGCCAGCAGCCGCCCTCAGTGGGGCCCCAATGAAAAACTGTTTTTT.

The chain has TRBV30 and TRBJ1-1; 8 bases fit TRBD1. Germline V CDR1 and CDR2: GTSNPN, SVGIG (reference sequence). Trimming removed 0 bases from V and 0 bases from J; junction bases left unmatched: 6. This CDR3 comprises 16 residues. DNA of the CDR3: TGTGCCTGGAGTGTAACACAGGGGGGGATGAACACTGAAGCTTTCTTT. Protein product: CAWSVTQGGMNTEAFF.

This chain connects TRBV2 to TRBJ2-7; 8 positions match TRBD2. The germline V gene encodes CDR1 SNHLY and CDR2 FYNNEI. This CDR3 has 14 amino acids. The J segment lost 5 bases and the V segment lost 3 bases, leaving 6 bases of the junction unmatched. The CDR3 reads CASSDPGGSHEQYF. CDR3 bases: TGTGCCAGCAGTGACCCGGGAGGGTCCCACGAGCAGTACTTC. Full variable domain (outside the CDR3, taken from reference TRBV2 and TRBJ2-7): EPEVTQTPSHQVTQMGQEVILRCVPISNHLYFYWYRQILGQKVEFLVSFYNNEISEKSEIFDDQFSVERPDGSNFTLKIRSTKLEDSAMYFCASSDPGGSHEQYFGPGTRLTVT.

The chain links TRBV18 to TRBJ1-1; TRBD1 matches 10 bases. Germline V gene data show CDR1 as KGHSH and CDR2 as LQKENI. The CDR3 contains 14 residues. V shed 8 bases and J 5 bases; nucleotides not matched to a gene: 8. The CDR3 loop reads CASTRGQGETEAFF. DNA for the CDR3: TGTGCCAGCACCCGAGGACAGGGGGAAACTGAAGCTTTCTTT.

This chain joins TRBV6-4 and TRBJ2-3; a weak D match, TRBD2 (6 bases). This CDR3 has 15 amino acids. Trimming took off 3 bases at V and 3 bases at J, with 13 bases between the two ends. Germline assignment: CDR1 MRHNA and CDR2 SNTAGT. CDR3 in amino acids: CASSEGDRGTDTQYF. Here the CDR3 DNA reads TGTGCCAGCAGTGAAGGGGATCGGGGGACAGATACGCAGTATTTT.

The chain uses TRBV7-6 and TRBJ2-7; 14 bases are a match to TRBD2. CDR1 is SGHVS, CDR2 FNYEAQ, per germline. The CDR3 length is 19 residues. The V segment lost 0 bases and the J segment 4 bases; nucleotides outside the gene matches: 11. CDR3 amino acids: CASSLAQGGTSGSRYEQYF. CDR3 bases: TGTGCCAGCAGCTTAGCGCAGGGCGGGACTAGCGGGAGTCGGTACGAGCAGTACTTC.

This chain joins TRBV7-2 and TRBJ2-1, with D perhaps matching TRBD2 (6 bases). The germline V and J ends were trimmed by 5 bases and 7 bases, with 18 bases remaining between them. Germline CDR1 SGHTA, CDR2 FQGNSA. The CDR3 has 15 residues. The CDR3: CASSPTGTPGNEQFF. As DNA, the CDR3 is TGTGCCAGCAGCCCTACCGGGACTCCGGGGAATGAGCAGTTCTTC.

The chain couples TRBV28 to TRBJ2-1; TRBD1 agrees at 7 bases. Trimming cost V 5 bases and J 11 bases; bases outside gene matches: 9. The germline V gene encodes CDR1 MDHEN and CDR2 SYDVKM. CDR3 length: 13 residues. The CDR3 sequence: CASSPQTGYKQFF. The CDR3 DNA follows: TGTGCCAGCAGTCCCCAGACAGGGTATAAGCAGTTCTTC.

This rearrangement joins TRBV18 to TRBJ1-6; 8 bases agree with TRBD1. In germline, CDR1 is KGHSH, CDR2 LQKENI. The V and J ends lost 1 base and 10 bases, in that order; junction bases with no gene match: 6. The CDR3 is 15 residues long. DNA for the CDR3: TGTGCCAGCTCACCACGGACAGGGCTGGGGTCACCCCTCCACTTT. Encoded protein: CASSPRTGLGSPLHF.

V gene TRBV11-3 combines with J gene TRBJ2-3, with D possibly matching TRBD2 (5 bases). Germline assignment: CDR1 SGHNT and CDR2 YENEEA. CDR3 length equals 14 residues. V gave up 0 bases and J gave up 1 base, with 5 bases separating them. The CDR3 protein is CASSLDGGTDTQYF. CDR3 DNA: TGTGCCAGCAGCTTAGACGGGGGCACAGATACGCAGTATTTT.

This clone was picked up a small number of times. The rearrangement joins TRBV2 to TRBJ1-1; maybe TRBD1 (5 bases). Looked up from germline, CDR1 is SNHLY and CDR2 is FYNNEI. CDR3 length: 14 residues. Trimming left V 4 bases short and J 1 base short, with 10 bases between. CDR3: CASSGRGGNTEAFF. CDR3 bases: TGTGCCAGCAGTGGTCGGGGGGGGAACACTGAAGCTTTCTTT.

This rearrangement joins TRBV5-6 to TRBJ2-1; tentatively, D is TRBD2 (6 bases). The CDR3 length is 14 residues. Deletions cut 4 bases from V and 9 bases from J, with 17 bases between. Germline loops: CDR1 SGHDT, CDR2 YYEEEE. CDR3 sequence (DNA): TGTGCCAGCAGCGCAGGGACTTGGGGCATTGAGCAGTTCTTC. Translating it yields CASSAGTWGIEQFF.

This rearrangement joins TRBV5-1 to TRBJ2-1, with 8 positions matching TRBD2. V lost 4 bases to trimming and J lost 0 bases; unmatched junction nucleotides: 3. The CDR3 has 15 residues. The germline CDR1 and CDR2 sequences are SGHRS and YFSETQ. CDR3 nucleotides: TGCGCCAGCAGCCCCGGGACTAGCTCCTACAATGAGCAGTTCTTC. Protein product: CASSPGTSSYNEQFF. Full variable domain (rest looked up from reference TRBV5-1 and TRBJ2-1): KAGVTQTPRYLIKTRGQQVTLSCSPISGHRSVSWYQQTPGQGLQFLFEYFSETQRNKGNFPGRFSGRQFSNSRSEMNVSTLELGDSALYLCASSPGTSSYNEQFFGPGTRLTVL.

This chain's CDR3 is CATSRDRETEAFF. DNA for the CDR3: TGTGCCACCTCCCGGGACAGGGAGACTGAAGCTTTCTTT. The rearrangement joins TRBV6-5 to TRBJ1-1; TRBD1 aligns across 9 bases. The CDR3 covers 13 residues. The V gene's germline CDR1 is MNHEY and CDR2 SVGAGI. The junction had 8 bases not matched to a gene; V was cut back by 10 bases and J by 5 bases.

V usage is TRBV4-1 and J usage is TRBJ1-2; a weak D match, TRBD1 (5 bases). The CDR3 consists of 16 residues. Trimming shortened V by 4 bases and J by 4 bases, and 19 bases separated the two germline ends. CDR1 and CDR2 from the germline V gene are MGHRA and YSYEKL. As DNA, the CDR3 is TGCGCCAGCAGCCTAGTGGCCGACCCTAGGGGCTATGGCTACACCTTC. Its translation: CASSLVADPRGYGYTF.

This clone occurred once. The V gene is TRBV7-6, the J gene TRBJ2-1; D unresolved. The V gene lost 1 base and the J gene lost 10 bases, with 14 bases spanning the gap. The CDR3 sequence is 14 residues long. Germline-derived CDR1 and CDR2 are SGHVS and FNYEAQ. The CDR3 DNA is TGTGCCAGCAGCTTAGGCCGTGTTGGTCAGGAGCAGTTCTTC. Residues: CASSLGRVGQEQFF.